The 23 T cell receptor beta chains below come from one sample, sequenced in a study of Ad26.COV2.S vaccination and SARS-CoV-2 variants. Treatment: roughly 18 received Ad26.COV2.S at low or high dose, single or two shots; 5 received placebo; per-sample allocation not given. Each sample was drawn 63 days after the first injection (of vaccine or placebo). Clones were sequenced by immunoSEQ multiplex PCR, and TCRdb holds only the in-frame ones, with some missing. Seen here are hundreds of thousands of clones, 80% to 90% observed once, and the top ten hold roughly 3.2%. The sequencing used peripheral blood, collected in a trial of Ad26.COV2.S vaccine versus placebo. These receptors all come from a person between 18 and 65 years old who received the Ad26.COV2.S COVID-19 vaccine or a placebo.

The V gene is TRBV25-1, the J gene TRBJ1-5; 8 bases line up with TRBD1. The ends lost 3 bases at V and 5 bases at J; junction bases unmatched: 9. Germline assignment: CDR1 MGHDK and CDR2 SYGVNS. The CDR3 is 16 residues long. CDR3 protein: CASSESGTGVDQPQHF. CDR3 sequence (DNA): TGTGCCAGCAGTGAGTCCGGGACAGGAGTAGATCAGCCCCAGCATTTT.

Only one count was recorded for this clone. The rearrangement joins TRBV4-2 to TRBJ1-2; TRBD1 aligns across 7 bases. The CDR3 is 15 residues long. Germline lookup yields CDR1 LGHNA and CDR2 YNFKEQ. V shed 2 bases, J shed 5 bases, and the junction held 8 bases outside the gene matches. CDR3 in DNA: TGTGCCAGCAGCCAAACGACAGGGACTCCATATGGCTACACCTTC. It translates to CASSQTTGTPYGYTF.

The rearrangement joins TRBV3-1 (or the pseudogene TRBV3-2) to TRBJ1-1, with no clear D. CDR3 size: 13 residues. The V gene's germline CDR1 is LGHDT and CDR2 YNNKEL (reference sequence). Trimming took 3 bases from V and 8 from J, leaving 13 bases between them. The DNA for the CDR3 is TGTGCCAGCAGCCAGGCCGGACCTCGGGAAGCTTTCTTT. Amino acid sequence: CASSQAGPREAFF.

This clone was counted between two and nine times. This chain links TRBV3-1 (or the pseudogene TRBV3-2) with TRBJ2-7, with a tentative D call TRBD1 (5 bases). The CDR3 is made up of 12 amino acids. The germline CDR1 and CDR2 sequences are LGHDT and YNNKEL (reference sequence). V was shortened by 6 bases and J by 6 bases, with 12 bases between the two germline ends. The CDR3 region is CASSRIGVEQYF. The CDR3 DNA is TGTGCCAGCAGTCGGATAGGGGTCGAGCAGTACTTC.

The chain links TRBV6-4 to TRBJ2-3; 8 bases are a match to TRBD1. In germline, CDR1 is MRHNA, CDR2 SNTAGT. V trimming: 0 bases; J trimming: 4 bases; junction bases outside the gene matches: 3. This CDR3 has 15 amino acids. The DNA of the CDR3 is TGTGCCAGCAGTGACTCGCAGGGGGCGGCAGATACGCAGTATTTT. Residues: CASSDSQGAADTQYF.

The chain uses TRBV6-2 or TRBV6-3 and TRBJ1-1; D might be TRBD1 (6 bases). Germline lookup yields CDR1 MNHEY and CDR2 SVGEGT. Trimming took 6 bases from V and 0 from J, leaving 14 bases between them. This CDR3 contains 15 residues. The CDR3 spells CASSALGGLNTEAFF. DNA of the CDR3: TGTGCCAGCAGCGCCTTGGGGGGCCTGAACACTGAAGCTTTCTTT.

This chain uses TRBV30 with TRBJ1-6, with unresolved D. The CDR3 is 14 amino acids. Trimming removed 0 bases at V and 5 bases at J, with 8 bases between. Germline CDR1 is GTSNPN and CDR2 is SVGIG (reference sequence). The CDR3 DNA reads TGTGCCTGGAGTGTACCGTTAAATAATTCACCCCTCCACTTT. Its translation is CAWSVPLNNSPLHF. The full variable domain, completed using reference TRBV30 and TRBJ1-6, is SQTIHQWPATLVQPVGSPLSLECTVEGTSNPNLYWYRQAAGRGLQLLFYSVGIGQISSEVPQNLSASRPQDRQFILSSKKLLLSDSGFYLCAWSVPLNNSPLHFGNGTRLTVT.

The rearrangement uses TRBV5-5 and TRBJ1-2; D not resolved. The length of the CDR3 is 15 residues. Trimming pared 0 bases from V and 0 bases from J, leaving 9 bases between. Germline V gene sequence: CDR1 SGHKS, CDR2 YYEKEE (reference sequence). CDR3 sequence (DNA): TGTGCCAGCAGCTTGGGGGGTACAGCTAACTATGGCTACACCTTC. It codes for CASSLGGTANYGYTF.

The chain links TRBV6-2 or TRBV6-3 to TRBJ1-2; D not certain. CDR1 and CDR2 (germline): MNHEY, SVGEGT. V gave up 5 bases and J gave up 0 bases, with 10 bases separating them. This CDR3 has 14 residues. Written as DNA, the CDR3 is TGTGCCAGCAGTCCAGTGTACGCTAACTATGGCTACACCTTC. This sequence encodes CASSPVYANYGYTF.

V is TRBV2 and J is TRBJ1-6; 9 bases agree with TRBD1. Germline V gene data show CDR1 as SNHLY and CDR2 as FYNNEI. V lost 0 bases and J lost 6; bases outside the gene matches: 3. CDR3 length: 16 amino acids. The CDR3 reads CASSEAWDRVNSPLHF. For the CDR3, the DNA is TGTGCCAGCAGTGAAGCGTGGGACAGGGTTAATTCACCCCTCCACTTT.

The J gene is TRBJ1-5, the V gene TRBV7-2, with 7 bases aligning to TRBD1. With 5 bases clipped from V and 7 bases from J, the junction kept 8 bases outside the gene matches. CDR1 SGHTA and CDR2 FQGNSA come from the germline V gene. The CDR3 extends over 14 amino acids. CDR3 protein: CASSQTGERQPQHF. DNA of the CDR3: TGTGCCAGCAGCCAAACAGGGGAACGGCAGCCCCAGCATTTT.

This chain connects TRBV7-6 to TRBJ2-7; 7 bases are a match to TRBD1. The J segment lost 0 bases and the V segment lost 5 bases, leaving 7 bases of the junction unmatched. CDR1 is SGHVS and CDR2 is FNYEAQ in the germline V gene. This CDR3 spans 15 amino acids. The CDR3 is CASSPRTGSSYEQYF. In nucleotides, the CDR3 is TGTGCCAGCAGCCCTCGGACAGGCAGCTCCTACGAGCAGTACTTC. Supplemented by reference TRBV7-6 and TRBJ2-7, the full variable domain reads GAGVSQSPRYKVTKRGQDVALRCDPISGHVSLYWYRQALGQGPEFLTYFNYEAQQDKSGLPNDRFSAERPEGSISTLTIQRTEQRDSAMYRCASSPRTGSSYEQYFGPGTRLTVT.

The V call is TRBV19, the J call TRBJ2-2; no clear D. From germline, CDR1 is LNHDA and CDR2 SQIVND (reference sequence). The CDR3 has 16 residues. V was clipped by 3 bases and J by 4 bases, with 15 bases between them. The CDR3 is CASSISLGETTGELFF. The CDR3 DNA sequence: TGTGCCAGTAGTATCTCCTTGGGCGAGACCACCGGGGAGCTGTTTTTT.

The rearrangement uses TRBV12-2 and TRBJ2-3. TRBV12-2 is a listed pseudogene. The CDR3 loop spans 19 amino acids. This CDR3 is CASRLELYPGRRFTYTQYF. CDR3 sequence (DNA): TGTGCAAGTCGCTTAGAGCTCTACCCGGGACGGCGGTTTACATATACGCAGTATTTT.

V gene TRBV5-4 combines with J gene TRBJ1-4, with D possibly being TRBD1 (5 bases). The germline CDR1 and CDR2 sequences are SGHNT and YYREEE (reference sequence). This CDR3 has 16 amino acids. Trimming stripped 2 bases from V and 4 bases from J, with 15 bases between. DNA of the CDR3: TGTGCCAGCAGCTTCGCCTCCGGGGCCCGTAATGAAAAACTGTTTTTT. Its protein product is CASSFASGARNEKLFF. The variable domain in full, completed from reference TRBV5-4 and TRBJ1-4, reads ETGVTQSPTHLIKTRGQQVTLRCSSQSGHNTVSWYQQALGQGPQFIFQYYREEENGRGNFPPRFSGLQFPNYSSELNVNALELDDSALYLCASSFASGARNEKLFFGSGTQLSVL.

This clone was picked up one time. The chain uses TRBV12-5 and TRBJ1-6; D gene ambiguous. The CDR3 runs 15 residues. The V gene's germline CDR1 is LGHNT and CDR2 FRNRAP. Between the trimmed V and J ends, which lost 4 bases and 0 bases, there was a span of 7 bases. The chain's CDR3 is CASGSQSSYNSPLHF. As DNA, the CDR3 is TGTGCTAGTGGTTCCCAGAGCTCCTATAATTCACCCCTCCACTTT. Supplemented by reference TRBV12-5 and TRBJ1-6, the full variable domain reads DARVTQTPRHKVTEMGQEVTMRCQPILGHNTVFWYRQTMMQGLELLAYFRNRAPLDDSGMPKDRFSAEMPDATLATLKIQPSEPRDSAVYFCASGSQSSYNSPLHFGNGTRLTVT.

This chain connects TRBV4-1 to TRBJ2-2; D possibly corresponds to TRBD1 (5 bases). Germline V gives CDR1 MGHRA, CDR2 YSYEKL. The CDR3 is 17 amino acids. Deletions cut 1 base from V and 3 bases from J, with 15 bases between. The CDR3 coding sequence is TGCGCCAGCAGCCAAGCCCCTATCGTGGGGCACACCGGGGAGCTGTTTTTT. Translated, it gives CASSQAPIVGHTGELFF.

The rearrangement joins TRBV18 to TRBJ2-6, with 11 bases fitting TRBD1. This CDR3 has 19 amino acids. Unmatched junction bases numbered 10, after V lost 2 bases and J lost 4 bases. In germline, CDR1 is KGHSH, CDR2 LQKENI. CDR3 sequence: CASSPTPGQGAQGANVLTF. CDR3 bases: TGTGCCAGCTCACCAACCCCCGGACAGGGGGCGCAAGGGGCCAACGTCCTGACTTTC.

This clone was seen a single time. The chain combines TRBV9 with TRBJ2-5; 9 bases are a match to TRBD1. In germline, CDR1 is SGDLS, CDR2 YYNGEE. V lost 1 base and J lost 4; bases outside the gene matches: 11. The CDR3 is 17 amino acids. DNA for the CDR3: TGTGCCAGCAGCGTAAATACAGGGGGCACAACAAGAGAGACCCAGTACTTC. This codes for CASSVNTGGTTRETQYF. The whole variable domain, filled in from reference TRBV9 and TRBJ2-5, reads DSGVTQTPKHLITATGQRVTLRCSPRSGDLSVYWYQQSLDQGLQFLIQYYNGEERAKGNILERFSAQQFPDLHSELNLSSLELGDSALYFCASSVNTGGTTRETQYFGPGTRLLVL.

The chain couples TRBV6-4 to TRBJ2-2, with 8 bases matching TRBD1. The germline gives CDR1 MRHNA, CDR2 SNTAGT. J was trimmed by 1 base and V by 6 bases; bases with no gene match: 1. This CDR3 is 14 amino acids long. The CDR3 reads CASRDRVNTGELFF. CDR3 sequence (DNA): TGTGCCAGCAGGGACAGGGTGAACACCGGGGAGCTGTTTTTT.

This chain's CDR3 is CASSRTGKYGYTF. For the CDR3, the DNA is TGTGCCAGCAGTCGGACAGGGAAGTATGGCTACACCTTC. The chain carries TRBV6-5 and TRBJ1-2; 8 bases line up with TRBD1. V was pared by 5 bases and J by 5 bases, with 4 bases of the junction left unmatched. This CDR3 comprises 13 residues. Germline CDR1 reads MNHEY; CDR2 reads SVGAGI.

This sequence joins TRBV12-3 or TRBV12-4 and TRBJ1-2; TRBD1 might be the D (5 bases). Between the trimmed V and J ends, which lost 4 bases and 8 bases, there was a span of 11 bases. CDR3 length: 12 amino acids. The CDR3 sequence is CASSSPGRGYTF. In DNA form, the CDR3 reads TGTGCCAGCAGTTCGCCGGGACGCGGCTACACCTTC.

The chain has TRBV5-5 and TRBJ1-2, with TRBD1 as a possible D gene (5 bases). V was pared by 2 bases and J by 3 bases, with 17 bases between. CDR1 and CDR2 from the germline V gene are SGHKS and YYEKEE (reference sequence). CDR3 length equals 16 residues. The CDR3 loop is CASSLATMGGDYGYTF. The CDR3 DNA reads TGTGCCAGCAGCTTAGCCACCATGGGGGGAGACTATGGCTACACCTTC.